What follows is one T cell receptor beta chain and its context. Its antigen remains unidentified. The data originate from a study of cytomegalovirus exposure and HLA in healthy donors. Data came from immunoSEQ multiplex PCR; TCRdb stores just in-frame clones and leaves some out. The repertoire has tens of thousands of clones, approximately 94% of them found once; the top ten carry 1.2% to 1.5%. The CDR3 length is 16 residues. V was pared by 7 bases and J by 0 bases, with 8 bases of the junction left unmatched. Germline lookup yields CDR1 MGHRA and CDR2 YSYEKL. Study-wide points: The tendency of first-cohort TCR clusters to co-occur in the roughly 130 validation repertoires emerged from a later analysis. Both high specificity and high sensitivity reportedly marked the classifier's diagnosis of cytomegalovirus status. Researchers catalogued 160 or so TCR beta chains as cytomegalovirus-associated.

The donors were members of the validation cohort, which comprised more than 90 subjects and was separate from the first cohort of more than 500 subjects. This TCR was recovered from a man aged 18 to 29 in good health and CMV-seropositive. The chain combines TRBV4-1 with TRBJ1-5, with 8 bases lining up with TRBD1. Sequenced: PBMCs. In DNA, the CDR3 is TGCGCCAGCAAACAGGGGGGTTATAATAGCAATCAGCCCCAGCATTTT. Amino acid sequence: CASKQGGYNSNQPQHF.